The 5 T cell receptor beta chains listed next were all sequenced from one sample in a study of human T cells and chemical hapten exposure. Unfractionated whole blood yielded total RNA. TCRdb ran MiXCR on the 5' RACE reads and lists one entry per CDR3 protein. The sample consists of 130,000 or so distinct CDR3 sequences, around 4.4% of them appearing once. These receptors originate from a female donor in good health.

In this sample, this clonotype turned up many times. For the CDR3, the DNA is TGCAGTGCTAGGGCTACGTGGAAATCGGAATATGGCTACACCTTC. This sequence encodes CSARATWKSEYGYTF. The J gene is TRBJ1-2, the V gene TRBV20-1; no clear D gene. The CDR3 extends over 15 amino acids. CDR1 and CDR2 from the germline V gene are DFQATT and SNEGSKA (reference sequence). V lost 3 bases and J 5 bases, leaving 19 bases between the germline ends.

This clonotype was seen many times. The chain links TRBV6-1 to TRBJ2-7; a possible D gene is TRBD2 (5 bases). This CDR3 region has 16 residues. The V end was cut by 3 bases, the J end by 4 bases, with 19 bases between. Germline CDR1 and CDR2: MNHNS and SASEGT. In nucleotides, the CDR3 is TGTGCCAGCAGTGAGCCTCCCCCGGGGTTGATGTACGAGCAGTACTTC. Amino acid sequence: CASSEPPPGLMYEQYF.

The rearrangement joins TRBV27 to TRBJ2-1; the match to TRBD2 covers 7 bases. Germline V CDR1 and CDR2: MNHEY, SMNVEV (reference sequence). This CDR3 spans 14 amino acids. Trimming removed 4 bases from V and 3 bases from J; junction bases left unmatched: 3. The DNA for the CDR3 is TGTGCCAGCAGTTGGGGGGGGGTCTACAATGAGCAGTTCTTC. Residues: CASSWGGVYNEQFF.

This clonotype occurred many times. The J gene is TRBJ1-5, the V gene TRBV5-5; no definite D call. The germline V and J ends were trimmed by 1 base and 2 bases, with 7 bases remaining between them. Per germline, CDR1 SGHKS and CDR2 YYEKEE (reference sequence). The CDR3 extends over 14 amino acids. CDR3 bases: TGTGCCAGCAGCTTGATGGCAGGCAATCAGCCCCAGCATTTT. The encoded protein is CASSLMAGNQPQHF. Drawing the rest from reference TRBV5-5 and TRBJ1-5, the complete variable domain is DAGVTQSPTHLIKTRGQQVTLRCSPISGHKSVSWYQQVLGQGPQFIFQYYEKEERGRGNFPDRFSARQFPNYSSELNVNALLLGDSALYLCASSLMAGNQPQHFGDGTRLSIL.

This clonotype has at least ten counts. The J gene is TRBJ2-2, the V gene TRBV20-1, with 14 bases fitting TRBD2. There are 17 residues in the CDR3. The trim removed 5 bases at V and 6 bases at J, leaving 11 bases unmatched. The germline V gene has CDR1 DFQATT and CDR2 SNEGSKA (reference sequence). CDR3 sequence reads: CSAEGTSGGYEAGELFF. The CDR3 nucleotides are TGCAGTGCTGAGGGGACTAGCGGGGGATATGAGGCCGGGGAGCTGTTTTTT.